Shown below are 27 T cell receptor beta chains from a single sample sequenced in a study of CD8 T cells in Susac syndrome. It was with random hexamers that about 0.45 to 1 ug RNA was reverse transcribed. TCRdb re-called the immunoSEQ multiplex PCR reads through MiXCR, storing one row per CDR3 protein. The sample gives tens of thousands of distinct CDR3 sequences, roughly 93% of which show up once; more than 0.13% is in the top ten. Sequencing input: CD4+ T cells from PBMCs. The receptors derive from a human donor with Susac syndrome.

The chain uses TRBV12-3 or TRBV12-4 and TRBJ2-5; 16 nucleotides align to TRBD2. The CDR3 runs to 15 residues. Trimming took 5 bases from V and 5 from J; bases not matched to a gene: 2. Here the CDR3 reads CASSQGLAGGETQYF. The CDR3, as DNA: TGTGCCAGCAGTCAGGGACTAGCGGGGGGGGAGACCCAGTACTTC.

The chain has TRBV2 and TRBJ1-6; D gene ambiguous. Trimming removed 9 bases at V and 6 bases at J, with 9 bases between. CDR1 is SNHLY and CDR2 is FYNNEI in the germline V gene. CDR3 length equals 12 residues. The CDR3 nucleotides read TGTGCCAGAAGCCTCGCTAATTCACCCCTCCACTTT. Translated: CARSLANSPLHF.

The chain uses TRBV7-2 and TRBJ1-6, with TRBD1 identical over 9 bases. From germline, CDR1 is SGHTA and CDR2 FQGNSA. V trimming: 5 bases; J trimming: 7 bases; junction bases outside the gene matches: 6. The CDR3 loop spans 15 amino acids. CDR3 bases: TGTGCCAGCAGCCAGGACAGGGGTGGCAATTCACCCCTCCACTTT. Translating gives CASSQDRGGNSPLHF.

This rearrangement joins TRBV7-3 to TRBJ1-3; 7 bases line up with TRBD1. This CDR3 is built from 19 residues. V lost 0 bases and J lost 0; bases outside the gene matches: 11. The germline V gene has CDR1 SGHTA and CDR2 FQGTGA. Here the CDR3 reads CASSLTGGLKTYSGNTIYF. CDR3 nucleotides: TGTGCCAGCAGCTTAACAGGGGGCCTTAAGACTTACTCTGGAAACACCATATATTTT.

The chain couples TRBV7-2 to TRBJ2-5, with a weak D call TRBD1 (6 bases). Germline lookup yields CDR1 SGHTA and CDR2 FQGNSA. This CDR3 is built from 11 residues. The V and J ends lost 5 bases and 10 bases respectively, with 11 bases between them. The CDR3 is CASSNQGIQYF. The CDR3 DNA reads TGTGCCAGCAGCAACCAGGGGATCCAGTACTTC.

The chain joins TRBV24-1 to TRBJ1-5, with D possibly TRBD1 on 5 matching bases. Germline-derived CDR1 and CDR2 are KGHDR and SFDVKD. V lost 2 bases and J lost 9, with 13 bases in between. This CDR3 spans 14 amino acids. The CDR3 sequence is CATSDSLQAGPQHF. Written as DNA, the CDR3 is TGTGCCACCAGTGATTCCTTACAGGCAGGGCCCCAGCATTTT.

This clonotype has only one observation. The chain couples TRBV20-1 to TRBJ2-5; 9 bases line up with TRBD2. Germline lookup yields CDR1 DFQATT and CDR2 SNEGSKA (reference sequence). The ends lost 0 bases at V and 2 bases at J; junction bases unmatched: 7. This CDR3 has 16 amino acids. The DNA of the CDR3 is TGCAGTGCTAGAGATCTCCTAGCGGGACTGCAAGAGACCCAGTACTTC. Its protein is CSARDLLAGLQETQYF.

For the CDR3, the DNA is TGTGCCAGTAGTATGGTCCCGACACTCTACGAGCAGTACTTC. Its translation: CASSMVPTLYEQYF. The rearrangement joins TRBV19 to TRBJ2-7, with no clear D. CDR1 is LNHDA, CDR2 SQIVND, per germline (reference sequence). The CDR3 length is 14 residues. V lost 3 bases to trimming and J lost 3 bases, with 12 bases between them.

This clonotype has just one count. This chain uses TRBV7-2 with TRBJ2-7; D remains unclear. V gave up 5 bases and J gave up 0 bases, with 8 bases separating them. The CDR3 covers 13 residues. CDR1 is SGHTA and CDR2 is FQGNSA in the germline V gene. CDR3 amino acids: CASSLQFSYEQYF. CDR3 coding DNA: TGTGCCAGCAGCCTACAGTTCTCCTACGAGCAGTACTTC.

Only a few counts were recorded for this clonotype. J is TRBJ2-7 and V is TRBV20-1, with a possible D match to TRBD2 (6 bases). The length of the CDR3 is 11 residues. Germline V gives CDR1 DFQATT, CDR2 SNEGSKA (reference sequence). The CDR3 DNA follows: TGCAGCGCAGGGCGGGGAAACGAGCAGTACTTC. Residues: CSAGRGNEQYF.

V gene TRBV7-3 combines with J gene TRBJ2-5; 7 bases align to TRBD1. CDR3 length: 15 residues. V gave up 1 base and J gave up 5 bases; unmatched junction bases: 7. CDR1 SGHTA and CDR2 FQGTGA come from the germline V gene. CDR3 sequence: CASSLILGGWETQYF. CDR3 in DNA: TGTGCCAGCAGCTTAATTCTAGGGGGCTGGGAGACCCAGTACTTC.

The chain carries TRBV20-1 and TRBJ2-1; TRBD2 agrees at 7 bases. Trimming removed 5 bases from V and 2 bases from J; junction bases left unmatched: 12. This CDR3 has 16 residues. Germline CDR1 and CDR2: DFQATT and SNEGSKA (reference sequence). The CDR3 sequence is CSAPYSLAQTYNEQFF. The DNA of the CDR3 is TGCAGTGCTCCGTACTCACTAGCGCAAACCTACAATGAGCAGTTCTTC.

V usage is TRBV9 and J usage is TRBJ1-6; D not certain. The germline V gene has CDR1 SGDLS and CDR2 YYNGEE. The CDR3 sequence is 14 residues long. Trimming removed 0 bases at V and 4 bases at J, with 5 bases between. The DNA of the CDR3 is TGTGCCAGCAGCGTAGGCAGTTATAATTCACCCCTCCACTTT. Residues: CASSVGSYNSPLHF.

V usage is TRBV7-2 and J usage is TRBJ1-1; D remains ambiguous. V was shortened by 3 bases and J by 2 bases, with 10 bases between the two germline ends. CDR1 is SGHTA, CDR2 FQGNSA, per germline. The CDR3 sequence is 14 residues long. The CDR3 loop reads CASSLQRGNTEAFF. The CDR3 region has the DNA TGTGCCAGCAGCTTGCAGAGAGGTAACACTGAAGCTTTCTTT. Full variable domain (missing parts from reference TRBV7-2 and TRBJ1-1): GAGVSQSPSNKVTEKGKDVELRCDPISGHTALYWYRQSLGQGLEFLIYFQGNSAPDKSGLPSDRFSAERTGGSVSTLTIQRTQQEDSAVYLCASSLQRGNTEAFFGQGTRLTVV.

This chain uses TRBV12-3 or TRBV12-4 with TRBJ2-1; D remains ambiguous. The CDR3 runs to 13 residues. V shed 3 bases and J shed 10 bases, with 13 bases lying between them. CDR3 in DNA: TGTGCCAGCAGTTTCGGGCTCGGGTCCGAGCAGTTCTTC. Its translation: CASSFGLGSEQFF.

The V call is TRBV28, the J call TRBJ2-7; TRBD1 matches at 8 bases. The CDR3 covers 14 residues. In germline, CDR1 is MDHEN, CDR2 SYDVKM. With V trimmed by 8 bases and J by 4 bases, 10 bases remained unmatched. The CDR3 DNA is TGTGCCAGCGAAAACCAGGGGGCGGGGTACGAGCAGTACTTC. Translation: CASENQGAGYEQYF.

The gene calls are TRBV5-4 and TRBJ1-1, with D possibly being TRBD1 (5 bases). The CDR3 consists of 15 residues. V gave up 0 bases and J gave up 6 bases, with 15 bases separating them. The V gene's germline CDR1 is SGHNT and CDR2 YYREEE (reference sequence). CDR3: CASSLAGGGGAEAFF. The CDR3 region has the DNA TGTGCCAGCAGCTTGGCCGGCGGGGGTGGAGCTGAAGCTTTCTTT.

This clonotype was counted a single time. The V gene is TRBV3-1, the J gene TRBJ2-4; 7 bases fit TRBD2. The V segment lost 0 bases and the J segment 6 bases; nucleotides outside the gene matches: 17. The CDR3 sequence is 19 residues long. CDR1 LGHDT and CDR2 YNNKEL come from the germline V gene (reference sequence). As DNA, the CDR3 is TGTGCCAGCAGCCAAGAGGGGGGGAGAGGGGTCCCGCCGGGAAACATTCAGTACTTC. Translating gives CASSQEGGRGVPPGNIQYF.

This clonotype was detected once. This chain joins TRBV27 and TRBJ2-2; a possible D gene is TRBD1 (5 bases). This CDR3 region has 13 residues. V gave up 5 bases and J gave up 6 bases, with 10 bases separating them. Per germline, CDR1 MNHEY and CDR2 SMNVEV (reference sequence). In nucleotides, the CDR3 is TGTGCCAGCAGTCTTCAGGGCCCCGGGGAGCTGTTTTTT. It codes for CASSLQGPGELFF.

The rearrangement joins TRBV7-3 to TRBJ2-1; TRBD1 matches 10 bases. V trimming: 5 bases; J trimming: 7 bases; junction bases outside the gene matches: 2. The CDR3 contains 13 residues. Germline V CDR1 and CDR2: SGHTA, FQGTGA. CDR3 DNA sequence: TGTGCCAGCAGCCGACAGGGGGCTAATGAGCAGTTCTTC. Translated, it gives CASSRQGANEQFF.

The chain has TRBV27 and TRBJ1-5; 7 positions match TRBD1. The CDR3 has 16 residues. The germline V gene has CDR1 MNHEY and CDR2 SMNVEV (reference sequence). V was clipped by 2 bases and J by 5 bases; unmatched bases: 9. The CDR3 loop reads CASSLKRQGMHQPQHF. CDR3 nucleotide sequence: TGTGCCAGCAGTTTAAAGCGACAGGGAATGCATCAGCCCCAGCATTTT.

The chain recombines TRBV6-6 with TRBJ1-3; D remains ambiguous. V lost 4 bases to trimming and J lost 5 bases, with 6 bases between them. CDR3 size: 12 residues. CDR1 and CDR2 from the germline V gene are MNHNY and SVGAGI (reference sequence). In nucleotides, the CDR3 is TGTGCCAGCAGTTCCGAGCGAAACACCATATATTTT. It is translated as CASSSERNTIYF.

The chain links TRBV28 to TRBJ2-3; 7 bases align to TRBD1. The germline CDR1 and CDR2 sequences are MDHEN and SYDVKM. V gave up 8 bases and J gave up 5 bases; unmatched junction bases: 7. This CDR3 is 13 amino acids long. CDR3 protein: CASQGQHGDTQYF. The CDR3 DNA follows: TGTGCCAGCCAGGGACAGCACGGAGATACGCAGTATTTT.

This sequence joins TRBV11-3 and TRBJ2-3, with a possible D match to TRBD2 (7 bases). Germline V gene lookup returns CDR1 SGHNT and CDR2 YENEEA. CDR3 length: 15 residues. Trimming shortened V by 1 base and J by 1 base, and 9 bases separated the two germline ends. Written as DNA, the CDR3 is TGTGCCAGCAGCTTAGGGCGGGGGCGCACAGATACGCAGTATTTT. Its translation: CASSLGRGRTDTQYF.

The chain is built from TRBV28 and TRBJ2-7; unclear D gene. CDR3 size: 13 residues. From germline, CDR1 is MDHEN and CDR2 SYDVKM. V lost 3 bases, J lost 3 bases, and 9 bases lay in between. The CDR3 loop is CASSLSSGYEQYF. The CDR3 coding sequence is TGTGCCAGCAGTTTGTCGTCAGGCTACGAGCAGTACTTC. Combining the CDR3 with reference TRBV28 and TRBJ2-7 gives the whole variable domain DVKVTQSSRYLVKRTGEKVFLECVQDMDHENMFWYRQDPGLGLRLIYFSYDVKMKEKGDIPEGYSVSREKKERFSLILESASTNQTSMYLCASSLSSGYEQYFGPGTRLTVT.

CDR3 bases: TGTGCCAGCAGCGTCCAGCGGGGGGAATTGGGCGGGGAGCTGTTTTTT. Protein: CASSVQRGELGGELFF. V and J are TRBV7-2 and TRBJ2-2, with 9 positions matching TRBD2. Germline values: CDR1 SGHTA, CDR2 FQGNSA. The CDR3 has 16 residues. Trimming cost V 5 bases and J 7 bases; bases outside gene matches: 11.

This clonotype was seen a handful of times. This chain connects TRBV6-6 to TRBJ2-3; unclear D gene. Germline V CDR1 and CDR2: MNHNY, SVGAGI (reference sequence). Between the trimmed V and J ends, which lost 2 bases and 1 base, there was a span of 10 bases. There are 15 residues in the CDR3. CDR3 residues: CASSYAQTRTDTQYF. For the CDR3, the DNA is TGTGCCAGCAGTTACGCACAGACCCGCACAGATACGCAGTATTTT.